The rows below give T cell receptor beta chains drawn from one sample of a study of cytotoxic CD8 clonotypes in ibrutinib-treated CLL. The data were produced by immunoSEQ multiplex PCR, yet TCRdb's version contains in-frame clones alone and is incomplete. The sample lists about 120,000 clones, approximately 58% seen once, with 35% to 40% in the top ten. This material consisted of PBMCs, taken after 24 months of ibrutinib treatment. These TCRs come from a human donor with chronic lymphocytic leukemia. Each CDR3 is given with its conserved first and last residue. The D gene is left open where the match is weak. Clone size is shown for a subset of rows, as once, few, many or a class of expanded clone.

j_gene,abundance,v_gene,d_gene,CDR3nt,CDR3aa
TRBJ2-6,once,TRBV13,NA,TGTGCCAGCAGCTGGAGGGCCCCAGGTGGGGCCAACGTCCTGACTTTC,CASSWRAPGGANVLTF
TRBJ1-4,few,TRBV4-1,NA,TGCGCCAGCAGCCAAGTTCAGGGAAATGAAAAACTGTTTTTT,CASSQVQGNEKLFF
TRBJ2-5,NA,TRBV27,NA,TGTGCCAGCAGTTCCGACGGGCGGACCCAGTACTTC,CASSSDGRTQYF
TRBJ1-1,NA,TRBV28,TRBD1,TGTGCCAGCAGCCTGCCGGGACAGGGATGGAACACTGAAGCTTTCTTT,CASSLPGQGWNTEAFF
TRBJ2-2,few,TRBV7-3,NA,TGTGCCAGCAGCACCACTCAGGGGAACACCGGGGAGCTGTTTTTT,CASSTTQGNTGELFF
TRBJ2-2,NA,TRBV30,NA,TGTGCCCGTAGGCCCACGGGACCCGGGGAGCTGTTTTTT,CARRPTGPGELFF
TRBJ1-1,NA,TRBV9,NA,TGTGCCAGCAACTCCGGGATGGGAGACACTGAAGCTTTCTTT,CASNSGMGDTEAFF
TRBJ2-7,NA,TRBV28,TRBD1,TGTGCCAGCAGTCCGACCCGACAGGGCAGCCACGAGCAGTACTTC,CASSPTRQGSHEQYF
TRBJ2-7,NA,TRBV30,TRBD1,TGTGCCCGACAGGGGACCTACGAGCAGTACTTC,CARQGTYEQYF
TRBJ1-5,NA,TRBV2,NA,TGTGCCAGCAGGGTAACGGGCGGCAATCAGCCCCAGCATTTT,CASRVTGGNQPQHF
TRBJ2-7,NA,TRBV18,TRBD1,TGTGCCAGCTCGCCGGGACAGGTCGGGGAGCAGTACTTC,CASSPGQVGEQYF
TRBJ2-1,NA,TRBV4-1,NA,TGCGCCAGCAGCCAAACCCTCCTAGGGGGAACTGAGCAGTTCTTC,CASSQTLLGGTEQFF
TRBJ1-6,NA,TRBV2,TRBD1,TGTGCCAGCAGTGAACGGACAGGGCTCCAATCACCCCTCCACTTT,CASSERTGLQSPLHF
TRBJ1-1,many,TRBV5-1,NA,TGCGCCAGCAGCGGGCAACCGACAGGAAACACTGAAGCTTTCTTT,CASSGQPTGNTEAFF
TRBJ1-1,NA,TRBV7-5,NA,TGTGCCAGAAGGAAGGAAGCTTTCTTT,CARRKEAFF
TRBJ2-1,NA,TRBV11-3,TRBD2,TGTGCCAGCACCCCAGGGGCGGGGGGTTTCAATGAGCAGTTCTTC,CASTPGAGGFNEQFF
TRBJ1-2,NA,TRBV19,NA,TGTGCCAGTAGTATCGGGGGGGCTCGTGGCTACACCTTC,CASSIGGARGYTF
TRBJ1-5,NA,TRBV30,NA,TGTGCCTGGAGTCGGGGGTGGGGGCAGCGCTCAAATCAGCCCCAGCATTTT,CAWSRGWGQRSNQPQHF
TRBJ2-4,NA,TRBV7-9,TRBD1,TGTGCCAGCAGCTTCTCCGGGACAGGGGGTAACATTCAGTACTTC,CASSFSGTGGNIQYF
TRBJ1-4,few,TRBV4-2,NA,TGTGCCAGCAGCCAAGGATGGGGGGCGGATGAAAAACTGTTTTTT,CASSQGWGADEKLFF
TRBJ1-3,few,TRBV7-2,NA,TGTGCCAGCAGCTTATCCGGGCCACAGGGAACTGGAAACACCATATATTTT,CASSLSGPQGTGNTIYF
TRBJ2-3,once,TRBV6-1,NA,TGTGCCAGCAGTGAAGTAGGGCCACCTACTAGCACAGATACGCAGTATTTT,CASSEVGPPTSTDTQYF
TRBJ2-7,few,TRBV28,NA,TGTGCCAGCAGTTCCGGCGGGGAAAGCTACGAGCAGTACTTC,CASSSGGESYEQYF
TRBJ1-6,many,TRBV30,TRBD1,TGTGCCTGGAGTGTACTCCAGGGGGCCTTATCACCCCTCCACTTT,CAWSVLQGALSPLHF
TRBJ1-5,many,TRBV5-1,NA,TGCGCCAGCAGCTTGGAGAGGGGACAGCCCCAGCATTTT,CASSLERGQPQHF
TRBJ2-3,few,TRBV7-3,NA,TGTGCCAGCAGCTTTAGTCCTAACACAGATACGCAGTATTTT,CASSFSPNTDTQYF
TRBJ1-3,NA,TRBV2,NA,TGTGCCAGCAGTGAAGTCGGAAACACCATATATTTT,CASSEVGNTIYF
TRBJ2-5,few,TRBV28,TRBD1,TGTGCCAGCAGAACACAGGGGGCTCCCGAGACCCAGTACTTC,CASRTQGAPETQYF
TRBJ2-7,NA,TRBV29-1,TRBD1,TGCAGCGCCGCACAGGGGTTCTCCTACGAGCAGTACTTC,CSAAQGFSYEQYF
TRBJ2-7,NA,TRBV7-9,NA,TGTGCCAGCAGCTTACAGGGATACGAGCAGTACTTC,CASSLQGYEQYF
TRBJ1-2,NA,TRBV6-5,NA,TGTGCCACCACAGCCCAGGGGAACTATGGCTACACCTTC,CATTAQGNYGYTF
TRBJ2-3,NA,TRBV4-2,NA,TGTGCCAGCAGCCGAGGCAGGACAGATACGCAGTATTTT,CASSRGRTDTQYF
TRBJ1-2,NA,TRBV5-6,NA,TGTGCCAGCCACCGGGCTTTGTTGGTTATGTATGGCTACACCTTC,CASHRALLVMYGYTF
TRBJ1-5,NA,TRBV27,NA,TGTGCCAGCAGTTTAAGGTCACGAGATCAGCCCCAGCATTTT,CASSLRSRDQPQHF
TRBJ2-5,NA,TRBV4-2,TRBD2,TGTGCCAGCAGCCAAGAGGGCGGGGGGGCAAGAGAGACCCAGTACTTC,CASSQEGGGARETQYF
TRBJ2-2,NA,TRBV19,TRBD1,TGTGCCAGTAGTACCGGGACAGGGAACACCGGGGAGCTGTTTTTT,CASSTGTGNTGELFF
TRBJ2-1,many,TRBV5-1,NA,TGCGCCAGCAGCTTGGTCCTCAATGAGCAGTTCTTC,CASSLVLNEQFF
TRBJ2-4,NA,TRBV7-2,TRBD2,TGTGCCAGCAGCTCCACCGTAGCGGGGGGGTATAGCATTCAGTACTTC,CASSSTVAGGYSIQYF
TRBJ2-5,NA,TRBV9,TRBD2,TGTGCCAGCAGCGTCGCTAGCGGCAGAGAGACCCAGTACTTC,CASSVASGRETQYF
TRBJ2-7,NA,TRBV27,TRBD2,TGTGCCAGCAGGTCTAGCGGGGGGTACTCCTACGAGCAGTACTTC,CASRSSGGYSYEQYF